The 6 T cell receptor beta chains presented below share a single source sample, sequenced in a study of T cells expressing NK-cell markers. TCRdb reprocessed the 5' RACE reads and stores each CDR3 protein as one record, lacking DNA. In all, the sample yields about 370,000 distinct CDR3 sequences. Sequencing was performed on blood T cells: a sorted CD56 or NKG2C T cell subset, CD4+ or CD8+ T cells, or bulk PBMC T cells (not recorded which). The receptors originated from a woman aged 45-65 years in good health.

This rearrangement joins TRBV10-2 to TRBJ1-4; checking the TCRdb D call of TRBD1 is not possible without DNA. The CDR3 has 15 amino acids. Per germline, CDR1 WSHSY and CDR2 SAAADI. The CDR3 sequence: CASSLGQDSGEKLFF.

The V gene is TRBV10-3, the J gene TRBJ1-2; TCRdb's assignment of TRBD1 cannot be checked, as there is no DNA. CDR3 length: 14 residues. CDR1 and CDR2 (germline): ENHRY, SYGVKD. This CDR3 reads CAISGQNRVRGYTF.

The V call is TRBV24-1, the J call TRBJ2-3. The germline V gene encodes CDR1 KGHDR and CDR2 SFDVKD. This CDR3 is 17 amino acids long. This CDR3 reads CATSDLIEPASTDTQYF.

The V gene is TRBV7-3, the J gene TRBJ2-1; TCRdb returns TRBD2, unconfirmable since there is no DNA. This CDR3 spans 15 amino acids. CDR1 is SGHTA, CDR2 FQGTGA, per germline. This chain's CDR3 is CASSRPGLARNEQFF.

This rearrangement joins TRBV6-6 to TRBJ2-1; checking the TCRdb D call of TRBD2 is not possible without DNA. This CDR3 is built from 17 residues. CDR1 is MNHNY and CDR2 is SVGAGI in the germline V gene (reference sequence). The CDR3 reads CASSLISGRVPHNEQFF.

The gene calls are TRBV7-9 and TRBJ2-4; TCRdb's D call, TRBD1, is unchecked because there is no DNA. CDR1 and CDR2 from the germline V gene are SEHNR and FQNEAQ (reference sequence). The CDR3 loop spans 17 amino acids. The CDR3 sequence: CASNQGGETIAKNIQYF. The whole variable domain, filled in from reference TRBV7-9 and TRBJ2-4, reads DTGVSQNPRHKITKRGQNVTFRCDPISEHNRLYWYRQTLGQGPEFLTYFQNEAQLEKSRLLSDRFSAERPKGSFSTLEIQRTEQGDSAMYLCASNQGGETIAKNIQYFGAGTRLSVL.